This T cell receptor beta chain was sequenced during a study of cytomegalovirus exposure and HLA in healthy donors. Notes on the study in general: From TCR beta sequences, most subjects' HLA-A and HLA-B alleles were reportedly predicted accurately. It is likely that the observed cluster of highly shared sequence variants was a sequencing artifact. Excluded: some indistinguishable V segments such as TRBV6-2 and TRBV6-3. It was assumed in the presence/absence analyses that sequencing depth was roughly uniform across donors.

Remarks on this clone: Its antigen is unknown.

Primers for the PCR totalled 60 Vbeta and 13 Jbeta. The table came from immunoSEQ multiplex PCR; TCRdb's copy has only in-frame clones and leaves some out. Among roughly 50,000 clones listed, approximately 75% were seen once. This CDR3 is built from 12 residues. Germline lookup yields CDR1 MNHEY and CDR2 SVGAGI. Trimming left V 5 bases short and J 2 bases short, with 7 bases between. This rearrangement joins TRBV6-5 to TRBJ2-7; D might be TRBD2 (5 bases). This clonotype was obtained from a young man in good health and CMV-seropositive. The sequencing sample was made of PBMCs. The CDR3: CASSVGTYEQYF. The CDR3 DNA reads TGTGCCAGCAGTGTCGGGACCTACGAGCAGTACTTC.